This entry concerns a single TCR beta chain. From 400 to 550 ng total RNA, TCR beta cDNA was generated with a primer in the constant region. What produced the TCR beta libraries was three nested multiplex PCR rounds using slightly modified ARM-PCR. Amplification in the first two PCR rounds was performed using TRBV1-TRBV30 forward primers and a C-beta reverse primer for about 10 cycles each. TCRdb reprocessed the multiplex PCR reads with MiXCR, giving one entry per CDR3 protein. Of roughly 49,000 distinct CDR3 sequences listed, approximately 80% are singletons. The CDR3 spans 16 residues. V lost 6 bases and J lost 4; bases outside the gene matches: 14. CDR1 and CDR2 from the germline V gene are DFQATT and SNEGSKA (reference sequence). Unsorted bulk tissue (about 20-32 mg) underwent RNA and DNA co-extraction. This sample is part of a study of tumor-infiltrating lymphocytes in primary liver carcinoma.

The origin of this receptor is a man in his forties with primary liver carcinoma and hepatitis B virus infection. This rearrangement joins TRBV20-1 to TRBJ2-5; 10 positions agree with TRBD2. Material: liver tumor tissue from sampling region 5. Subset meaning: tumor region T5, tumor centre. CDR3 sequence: CSAPKASGSIGETQYF. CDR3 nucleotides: TGCAGTGCCCCAAAGGCTAGCGGGAGTATTGGAGAGACCCAGTACTTC.